This TCR beta chain was sequenced for a study of blood T cell repertoires in COVID-19. Patients in Seattle were enrolled during active infection, then followed longitudinally. Authors' processing steps: From reference gene primer amplification, estimates of nucleated cell counts were derived. The repertoire was sequenced with immunoSEQ multiplex PCR; TCRdb's copy has only in-frame clones and lacks some. V and J calls and clone size come straight from that table; D and trimming were deduced from the DNA. The table has about 230,000 clones, 80% to 90% seen once. Losses at the gene ends were 0 bases for V and 5 bases for J; bases not matched to a gene: 6. Germline V CDR1 and CDR2: ENHRY, SYGVKD. The CDR3 runs to 15 residues.

The chain links TRBV10-3 to TRBJ2-5; 7 nucleotides agree with TRBD1. The material sequenced was peripheral blood. The clonotype comes from a man aged 50 to 60 with COVID-19, enrolled during active disease. CDR3 DNA: TGTGCCATCAGTGAGTCGAGGGGGCTAGTGGAGACCCAGTACTTC. Amino acids: CAISESRGLVETQYF.